This TCR beta chain comes out of a study of cytomegalovirus exposure and HLA in healthy donors. Germline V CDR1 and CDR2: MDHEN, SYDVKM. This CDR3 is 15 amino acids long. V lost 6 bases to trimming and J lost 5 bases, with 17 bases between them. General study findings and limits: Per published reports, the classifier diagnosed cytomegalovirus status with high specificity and sensitivity. A later analysis revealed that TCR association rates differed between HLA loci, peaking at DRB1 and bottoming out at HLA-C. A missense variant in DCLRE1C was later tied to TCR beta V- and J-gene trimming. Apparent HLA restriction characterized most CMV-associated TCR beta chains in a later analysis.

Use of 60 Vbeta and 13 Jbeta primers characterized the PCR. The table came from immunoSEQ multiplex PCR; TCRdb's copy has only in-frame clones and leaves some out. The sample contains more than 140,000 clones, over 70% of which appear only once. As regards this clone: Its target is not known.

The J gene is TRBJ2-1, the V gene TRBV28; weak D call: TRBD1 (6 bases). Sequencing was performed on PBMCs. The TCR comes from a man aged 30 to 39 in good health and CMV-seropositive. The CDR3 loop is CASSDWNRAHNEQFF. The CDR3 nucleotides are TGTGCCAGCAGCGATTGGAACAGGGCCCACAATGAGCAGTTCTTC.